This T cell receptor beta chain was documented in a study of blood T cell repertoires in COVID-19. Study summary: COVID-19 samples collected from the United States, Italy and Spain covered acute and convalescent phases. PBMCs, B-cell-depleted T cells, or T cells provided the cDNA or gDNA that made up the material.

Germline assignment: CDR1 SGHVS and CDR2 FQNEAQ. The V gene end was trimmed by 5 bases and the J gene end by 2 bases; junction bases not matched to a gene: 5. The CDR3 loop spans 14 amino acids. Under the authors' procedure: From reference gene primer amplification, estimates of nucleated cell counts were derived. Method: immunoSEQ multiplex PCR; TCRdb's copy keeps in-frame clones and lacks some. V and J calls and clone size follow that table, whereas D and trimming were derived from the DNA. The sample holds about 140,000 clones; more than 60% are singletons and the top ten take roughly 9%. The V call is TRBV7-8, the J call TRBJ2-7; 8 nucleotides match TRBD1. Sequenced: peripheral blood. This clonotype originated in a woman aged 45-60 years with active or convalescent COVID-19. For the CDR3, the DNA is TGTGCCAGCAGCCCCGGACAGGGACCCTACGAGCAGTACTTC. This sequence encodes CASSPGQGPYEQYF.